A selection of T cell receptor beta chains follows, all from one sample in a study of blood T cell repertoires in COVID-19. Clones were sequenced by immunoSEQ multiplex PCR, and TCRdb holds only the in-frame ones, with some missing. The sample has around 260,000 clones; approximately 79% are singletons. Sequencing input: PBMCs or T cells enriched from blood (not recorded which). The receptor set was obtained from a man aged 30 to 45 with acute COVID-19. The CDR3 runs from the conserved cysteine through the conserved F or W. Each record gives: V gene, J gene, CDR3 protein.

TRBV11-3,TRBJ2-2,CASSPRIGELFF
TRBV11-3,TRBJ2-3,CASSRGATDTQYF
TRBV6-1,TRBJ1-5,CASSEEQGSNQPQHF
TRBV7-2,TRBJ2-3,CASSLSGRAGTDTQYF
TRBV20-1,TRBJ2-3,CSASSVQGATDTQYF
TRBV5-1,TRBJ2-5,CASSLGQGIAETQYF
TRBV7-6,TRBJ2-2,CASSLGATGGELFF
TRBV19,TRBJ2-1,CASSPKQGAGEQFF
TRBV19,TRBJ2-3,CATRPSGTDTQYF
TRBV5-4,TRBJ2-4,CASSLMDRASKNIQYF
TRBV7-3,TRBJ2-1,CASSFLTGSEQFF
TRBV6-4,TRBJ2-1,CASSVFWSADEQFF
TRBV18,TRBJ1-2,CASSPKETANYGYTF
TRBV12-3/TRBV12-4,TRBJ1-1,CASSLGGHTEAFF
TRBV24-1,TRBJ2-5,CATSDPAEVGLWETQYF
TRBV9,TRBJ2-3,CASGLGWQPTDTQYF
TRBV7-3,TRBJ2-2,CASRGQITGELFF
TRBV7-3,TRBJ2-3,CASSLTSSLTDTQYF
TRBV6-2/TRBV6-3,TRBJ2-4,CASSYSGSKNIQYF
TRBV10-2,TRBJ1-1,CASSESGGVRAFF
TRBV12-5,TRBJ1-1,CASGMIQGNTEAFF
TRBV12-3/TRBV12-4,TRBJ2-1,CASTMTSGVQFF
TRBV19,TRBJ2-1,CASSNDRASYNEQFF
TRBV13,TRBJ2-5,CASSFRVTKETQYF
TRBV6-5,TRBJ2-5,CASSSPRTEETQYF
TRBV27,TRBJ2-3,CASSITPGLAGGPLYF
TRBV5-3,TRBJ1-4,CARSWEDRDNEKLFF
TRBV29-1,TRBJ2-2,CSVASWASTTGELFF
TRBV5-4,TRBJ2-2,CASSLGRKTGELFF
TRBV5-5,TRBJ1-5,CASSFSALASQPQHF